These T cell receptor beta chains were read from a single sample in a study of OX40 agonist ivuxolimab in advanced cancers. The method was immunoSEQ multiplex PCR; TCRdb's version includes in-frame clones alone and lacks a portion of them. The sample lists just under 100,000 clones, approximately 93% seen once, with about 0.17% in the top ten. This sample comprised CD4+ or CD8+ T cells sorted from blood, obtained in a trial of the OX40 agonist ivuxolimab. Receptor source: an adult with an advanced solid tumor such as melanoma, head and neck, liver or kidney cancer. The CDR3 runs from the conserved cysteine through the conserved F or W. D genes are given only for firm matches. Some rows mark clone size as missing; the rest say once, few, many or name a class of expanded clone.

d_call: TRBD2; v_call: TRBV5-4; clone_size: -; j_call: TRBJ2-3; cdr3_aa: CASSSRTSVSTDTQYF; cdr3_nt: TGTGCCAGCAGCTCCCGGACTAGCGTGAGCACAGATACGCAGTATTTT
d_call: -; v_call: TRBV28; clone_size: -; j_call: TRBJ1-1; cdr3_aa: CASSGASDRTEAFF; cdr3_nt: TGTGCCAGCAGTGGGGCATCCGATAGGACTGAAGCTTTCTTT
d_call: -; v_call: TRBV14; clone_size: -; j_call: TRBJ1-6; cdr3_aa: CASSQDERMYSRDSPLHF; cdr3_nt: TGTGCCAGCAGCCAAGATGAGAGGATGTACAGCAGGGATTCACCCCTCCACTTT
d_call: -; v_call: TRBV10-2; clone_size: -; j_call: TRBJ1-1; cdr3_aa: CATQQGRTEAFF; cdr3_nt: TGCGCCACCCAACAGGGAAGGACTGAAGCTTTCTTT
d_call: -; v_call: TRBV7-9; clone_size: -; j_call: TRBJ1-1; cdr3_aa: CASSLTGNTEAFF; cdr3_nt: TGTGCCAGCAGCTTGACAGGGAACACTGAAGCTTTCTTT
d_call: -; v_call: TRBV5-1; clone_size: -; j_call: TRBJ2-3; cdr3_aa: CASSLDRDYRWYRASTDTQYF; cdr3_nt: TGCGCCAGCAGCTTGGATCGCGACTACCGGTGGTACAGAGCTAGCACAGATACGCAGTATTTT
d_call: TRBD1; v_call: TRBV6-6; clone_size: -; j_call: TRBJ1-4; cdr3_aa: CASSYSGTGNEKLFF; cdr3_nt: TGTGCCAGCAGTTACTCCGGGACAGGGAATGAAAAACTGTTTTTT
d_call: -; v_call: TRBV5-4; clone_size: -; j_call: TRBJ1-5; cdr3_aa: CASSQDAGGSQPQHF; cdr3_nt: TGTGCCAGCAGCCAAGATGCCGGGGGCTCTCAGCCCCAGCATTTT
d_call: TRBD2; v_call: TRBV29-1; clone_size: -; j_call: TRBJ2-7; cdr3_aa: CSVTASGYEQYF; cdr3_nt: TGCAGCGTTACGGCTAGCGGCTACGAGCAGTACTTC
d_call: TRBD1; v_call: TRBV9; clone_size: -; j_call: TRBJ1-2; cdr3_aa: CASSASIAGGTRKGYTF; cdr3_nt: TGTGCCAGCAGCGCCAGTATAGCAGGGGGGACCAGGAAGGGCTACACCTTC
d_call: -; v_call: TRBV11-2; clone_size: -; j_call: TRBJ2-5; cdr3_aa: CASSPQGGETQYF; cdr3_nt: TGTGCCAGCAGCCCCCAGGGAGGAGAGACCCAGTACTTC
d_call: TRBD1; v_call: TRBV9; clone_size: -; j_call: TRBJ2-5; cdr3_aa: CASSVGGTGGASETQYF; cdr3_nt: TGTGCCAGCAGCGTAGGCGGAACAGGGGGCGCGTCAGAGACCCAGTACTTC
d_call: -; v_call: TRBV10-3; clone_size: -; j_call: TRBJ1-1; cdr3_aa: CAISAAESTEAFF; cdr3_nt: TGTGCCATCAGTGCGGCGGAGTCGACTGAAGCTTTCTTT
d_call: TRBD1; v_call: TRBV10-1; clone_size: -; j_call: TRBJ2-5; cdr3_aa: CASSGDSGTQYF; cdr3_nt: TGCGCCAGCAGTGGGGACAGCGGGACCCAGTACTTC
d_call: TRBD1; v_call: TRBV9; clone_size: -; j_call: TRBJ1-2; cdr3_aa: CASSVAQGRNGYTF; cdr3_nt: TGTGCCAGCAGCGTAGCACAGGGGCGGAATGGCTACACCTTC
d_call: -; v_call: TRBV20-1; clone_size: -; j_call: TRBJ2-1; cdr3_aa: CSAYPRNEQFF; cdr3_nt: TGCAGTGCCTACCCCAGGAATGAGCAGTTCTTC
d_call: -; v_call: TRBV7-2; clone_size: -; j_call: TRBJ2-3; cdr3_aa: CASSLGSLGGSRTDTQYF; cdr3_nt: TGTGCCAGCAGCTTAGGGTCCTTAGGCGGTTCACGCACAGATACGCAGTATTTT
d_call: -; v_call: TRBV7-2; clone_size: -; j_call: TRBJ1-5; cdr3_aa: CASSFGWLSNQPQHF; cdr3_nt: TGTGCCAGCAGCTTTGGGTGGTTAAGCAATCAGCCCCAGCATTTT
d_call: TRBD2; v_call: TRBV7-2; clone_size: -; j_call: TRBJ2-3; cdr3_aa: CASGLAGPTDTQYF; cdr3_nt: TGTGCCAGCGGCCTAGCGGGCCCCACAGATACGCAGTATTTT
d_call: TRBD2; v_call: TRBV30; clone_size: -; j_call: TRBJ2-3; cdr3_aa: CAWSASGGSTDTQYF; cdr3_nt: TGTGCCTGGAGTGCCAGCGGGGGTAGCACAGATACGCAGTATTTT
d_call: -; v_call: TRBV7-2; clone_size: -; j_call: TRBJ2-5; cdr3_aa: CASSRGGPETQYF; cdr3_nt: TGTGCCAGCAGCCGAGGAGGGCCAGAGACCCAGTACTTC
d_call: TRBD1; v_call: TRBV18; clone_size: -; j_call: TRBJ2-5; cdr3_aa: CASSAGQEETQYF; cdr3_nt: TGTGCCAGCTCAGCGGGACAGGAAGAGACCCAGTACTTC
d_call: TRBD1; v_call: TRBV27; clone_size: -; j_call: TRBJ1-1; cdr3_aa: CASSSGTGGGILNTEAFF; cdr3_nt: TGTGCCAGCAGTTCTGGGACAGGGGGCGGTATCCTGAACACTGAAGCTTTCTTT
d_call: -; v_call: TRBV6-6; clone_size: -; j_call: TRBJ1-5; cdr3_aa: CASSFVLGNQPQHF; cdr3_nt: TGTGCCAGCAGTTTCGTCCTGGGCAATCAGCCCCAGCATTTT
d_call: -; v_call: TRBV27; clone_size: -; j_call: TRBJ1-2; cdr3_aa: CASSLSTPNYGYTF; cdr3_nt: TGTGCCAGCAGTTTATCGACCCCTAACTATGGCTACACCTTC
d_call: -; v_call: TRBV28; clone_size: -; j_call: TRBJ2-2; cdr3_aa: CASSFWDPVATGELFF; cdr3_nt: TGTGCCAGCAGTTTTTGGGACCCCGTCGCGACCGGGGAGCTGTTTTTT
d_call: TRBD2; v_call: TRBV7-9; clone_size: -; j_call: TRBJ2-3; cdr3_aa: CAGSQPGAGFTTLDTQYF; cdr3_nt: TGTGCCGGCAGCCAACCCGGAGCGGGATTCACCACACTAGATACGCAGTATTTT
d_call: -; v_call: TRBV19; clone_size: -; j_call: TRBJ2-7; cdr3_aa: CASRGQTRPYEQYF; cdr3_nt: TGTGCCAGTAGGGGACAAACCCGACCCTACGAGCAGTACTTC
d_call: -; v_call: TRBV21-1; clone_size: -; j_call: TRBJ1-2; cdr3_aa: CASSKSGGGYTF; cdr3_nt: TGTGCCAGCAGCAAATCGGGGGGCGGCTACACCTTC
d_call: -; v_call: TRBV7-2; clone_size: -; j_call: TRBJ2-1; cdr3_aa: CASSLSRANNQVFF; cdr3_nt: TGTGCCAGCAGCTTAAGCCGGGCGAATAATCAGGTGTTCTTC
d_call: -; v_call: TRBV18; clone_size: -; j_call: TRBJ2-4; cdr3_aa: CASSPRGGVRREGRENIQYF; cdr3_nt: TGTGCCAGCTCACCACGAGGTGGGGTCCGGCGGGAAGGACGCGAAAACATTCAGTACTTC
d_call: -; v_call: TRBV4-3; clone_size: -; j_call: TRBJ2-6; cdr3_aa: CASSLGGGSGANVLTF; cdr3_nt: TGCGCCAGCAGCCTAGGAGGGGGCTCTGGGGCCAACGTCCTGACTTTC
d_call: -; v_call: TRBV6-6; clone_size: -; j_call: TRBJ2-3; cdr3_aa: CASSQTTRITQYF; cdr3_nt: TGTGCCAGCAGTCAGACAACAAGAATCACGCAGTATTTT
d_call: -; v_call: TRBV7-2; clone_size: -; j_call: TRBJ1-2; cdr3_aa: CASSLALGGPYGYTF; cdr3_nt: TGTGCCAGCAGCTTAGCGCTGGGGGGCCCCTATGGCTACACCTTC
d_call: -; v_call: TRBV7-2; clone_size: -; j_call: TRBJ1-1; cdr3_aa: CASSPQGAGDTEAFF; cdr3_nt: TGTGCCAGCAGCCCTCAGGGTGCCGGTGACACTGAAGCTTTCTTT
d_call: -; v_call: TRBV2; clone_size: -; j_call: TRBJ1-1; cdr3_aa: CASSGGLSNTEAFF; cdr3_nt: TGTGCCAGCAGCGGGGGGCTATCCAACACTGAAGCTTTCTTT
d_call: TRBD1; v_call: TRBV4-2; clone_size: -; j_call: TRBJ1-2; cdr3_aa: CASSQPGQGVEGYTF; cdr3_nt: TGTGCCAGCAGCCAGCCGGGACAGGGGGTGGAAGGCTACACCTTC
d_call: -; v_call: TRBV6-1; clone_size: -; j_call: TRBJ1-2; cdr3_aa: CASSIHRGGGYGYTF; cdr3_nt: TGTGCCAGCAGTATCCACCGGGGAGGAGGGTATGGCTACACCTTC
d_call: TRBD1; v_call: TRBV7-2; clone_size: -; j_call: TRBJ1-4; cdr3_aa: CASSFYRGPGEKLFF; cdr3_nt: TGTGCCAGCAGCTTTTACAGGGGACCAGGTGAAAAACTGTTTTTT
d_call: -; v_call: TRBV5-1; clone_size: once; j_call: TRBJ1-2; cdr3_aa: CASSLRVTYGYTF; cdr3_nt: TGCGCCAGCAGCTTAAGGGTAACATATGGCTACACCTTC
d_call: -; v_call: TRBV9; clone_size: -; j_call: TRBJ2-2; cdr3_aa: CASSPGSLNTGELFF; cdr3_nt: TGTGCCAGCAGCCCCGGGTCCCTGAACACCGGGGAGCTGTTTTTT
d_call: -; v_call: TRBV29-1; clone_size: -; j_call: TRBJ2-1; cdr3_aa: CSGGGDVYNEQFF; cdr3_nt: TGCAGCGGAGGCGGGGACGTTTACAATGAGCAGTTCTTC
d_call: -; v_call: TRBV28; clone_size: -; j_call: TRBJ2-1; cdr3_aa: CASSLLALYNEQFF; cdr3_nt: TGTGCCAGCAGTTTACTAGCGCTATACAATGAGCAGTTCTTC
d_call: -; v_call: TRBV5-1; clone_size: -; j_call: TRBJ2-1; cdr3_aa: CASSSRLGVEQFF; cdr3_nt: TGCGCCAGCAGCTCTCGTCTAGGAGTTGAGCAGTTCTTC
d_call: -; v_call: TRBV27; clone_size: -; j_call: TRBJ1-3; cdr3_aa: CASRPSSGNTIYF; cdr3_nt: TGTGCCAGCAGACCTAGCTCTGGAAACACCATATATTTT
d_call: -; v_call: TRBV7-2; clone_size: -; j_call: TRBJ1-1; cdr3_aa: CASSIETEAFF; cdr3_nt: TGTGCCAGCAGCATAGAAACTGAAGCTTTCTTT